Below are 14 T cell receptor beta chains sequenced from a single sample in a study of T cells in Graves' hyperthyroidism and ophthalmopathy. Researchers amplified the TCR beta CDR3 regions from RNA transcripts. The TCR CDR3 first-round RT-PCR relied on the HTBI primer set. Via MiXCR, TCRdb re-called the multiplex PCR reads, giving one row per CDR3 protein. Of under 350,000 distinct CDR3 sequences in the sample, 15% to 20% are singletons; the top ten hold 49%. The sequenced material came from blood. The receptors were gathered from a woman in her 50s with Graves' hyperthyroidism.

This clonotype came up many times. V gene TRBV20-1 combines with J gene TRBJ1-1; D is possibly TRBD1 (5 bases). Germline-derived CDR1 and CDR2 are DFQATT and SNEGSKA (reference sequence). The CDR3 extends over 14 amino acids. With 6 bases removed from V and 5 bases from J, the gap between germline ends came to 19 bases. The CDR3 DNA reads TGCAGTGCACAATCCGGGACGGCGGGAACTGAAGCTTTCTTT. The encoded protein is CSAQSGTAGTEAFF.

This clonotype was observed many times. The chain uses TRBV6-2 or TRBV6-3 and TRBJ1-1; D not certain. Germline CDR1 MNHEY, CDR2 SVGEGT. The CDR3 is 15 amino acids. Trimming removed 2 bases at V and 1 base at J, with 11 bases between. This CDR3 reads CASSYRRVGNTEAFF. The CDR3, as DNA: TGTGCCAGCAGTTACCGCCGGGTGGGGAACACTGAAGCTTTCTTT.

The sample holds a few counts of this clonotype. The chain carries TRBV27 and TRBJ1-3, with D unclear. Trimming pared 0 bases from V and 2 bases from J, leaving 8 bases between. The germline gives CDR1 MNHEY, CDR2 SMNVEV (reference sequence). CDR3 size: 15 residues. As DNA, the CDR3 is TGTGCCAGCAGTTTATCTTCTTGGCCTGGAAACACCATATATTTT. It encodes CASSLSSWPGNTIYF.

On this clonotype itself: This may come from a read error, since a much larger clone is one base off. The V and J genes are TRBV12-3 or TRBV12-4 and TRBJ2-1; maybe TRBD1 (8 bases). The CDR3 loop spans 17 amino acids. As DNA, the CDR3 is TGTGCCAGCAGTTCCCCGACAGGGGCGGGGGCATACAATGATCAGTTCTTC. It yields the protein CASSSPTGAGAYNDQFF.

The rearrangement uses TRBV4-1 and TRBJ2-7; TRBD1 might be the D (6 bases). This CDR3 is built from 14 residues. The ends were cut back, 3 bases at V and 1 base at J, with 10 bases in the middle. Germline V gives CDR1 MGHRA, CDR2 YSYEKL. The CDR3 sequence is CASSHAQGSYEQYF. The CDR3 nucleotides read TGCGCCAGCAGCCACGCACAGGGTTCCTACGAGCAGTACTTC.

In this sample, this clonotype turned up many times. The chain joins TRBV10-3 to TRBJ1-1; weak D call: TRBD1 (5 bases). The CDR3 has 13 residues. Trimming took off 7 bases at V and 0 bases at J, with 9 bases between the two ends. Germline V gene sequence: CDR1 ENHRY, CDR2 SYGVKD. The CDR3 loop is CAITDRMNTEAFF. The CDR3 DNA follows: TGTGCCATCACAGACAGAATGAACACTGAAGCTTTCTTT.

This clonotype was picked up a small number of times. The chain carries TRBV2 and TRBJ2-1, with D perhaps matching TRBD2 (6 bases). V lost 6 bases, J lost 10 bases, and 10 bases lay in between. CDR1 is SNHLY, CDR2 FYNNEI, per germline. The CDR3 covers 11 residues. CDR3 in amino acids: CASRGLGEQFF. CDR3 sequence (DNA): TGTGCCAGCAGGGGACTTGGCGAGCAGTTCTTC. The full variable domain, its missing parts supplied by reference TRBV2 and TRBJ2-1, is EPEVTQTPSHQVTQMGQEVILRCVPISNHLYFYWYRQILGQKVEFLVSFYNNEISEKSEIFDDQFSVERPDGSNFTLKIRSTKLEDSAMYFCASRGLGEQFFGPGTRLTVL.

The table lists this clonotype with a few counts. This chain connects TRBV12-3 or TRBV12-4 to TRBJ2-6, with 7 bases that match TRBD1. The J segment lost 0 bases and the V segment lost 7 bases, leaving 3 bases of the junction unmatched. CDR3 length: 15 amino acids. The CDR3 spells CASTKGASGANVLTF. The CDR3, as DNA: TGTGCCAGCACCAAGGGGGCCTCTGGGGCCAACGTCCTGACTTTC.

The chain has TRBV19 and TRBJ1-2, with D unresolved. Germline values: CDR1 LNHDA, CDR2 SQIVND (reference sequence). Deletions cut 5 bases from V and 4 bases from J, with 8 bases between. The CDR3 has 12 residues. The CDR3 reads CASSANTYGYTF. CDR3 in DNA: TGTGCCAGTAGTGCGAACACCTATGGCTACACCTTC.

The table lists this clonotype with many counts. This CDR3 reads CASSEASYREQYF. DNA for the CDR3: TGTGCCAGCAGTGAAGCGTCCTACCGCGAGCAGTACTTC. The chain has TRBV2 and TRBJ2-7, with D unclear. Trimming took off 0 bases at V and 6 bases at J, with 9 bases between the two ends. Germline lookup yields CDR1 SNHLY and CDR2 FYNNEI. The CDR3 spans 13 residues. The full variable domain, its missing parts supplied by reference TRBV2 and TRBJ2-7, is EPEVTQTPSHQVTQMGQEVILRCVPISNHLYFYWYRQILGQKVEFLVSFYNNEISEKSEIFDDQFSVERPDGSNFTLKIRSTKLEDSAMYFCASSEASYREQYFGPGTRLTVT.

This clonotype came up many times. The chain combines TRBV11-2 with TRBJ2-3, with 8 bases that match TRBD1. The CDR3 is 17 amino acids. Germline V gene sequence: CDR1 SGHAT, CDR2 FQNNGV. Germline trimming cut 0 bases from V and 2 bases from J; bases unmatched to any gene: 7. The DNA of the CDR3 is TGTGCCAGCAGCTTAGAGGGGCAGGGGGCTACCACAGATACGCAGTATTTT. Translation: CASSLEGQGATTDTQYF.

This chain links TRBV12-3 or TRBV12-4 with TRBJ1-5; D gene ambiguous. The V end lost 1 base, the J end lost 0 bases, and 13 bases lay between the germline ends. This CDR3 has 17 residues. The DNA of the CDR3 is TGTGCCAGCAGTTTAGAATGGTTTGGGGATAGCAATCAGCCCCAGCATTTT. This encodes CASSLEWFGDSNQPQHF.

The table lists this clonotype with a few counts. The J gene is TRBJ1-1, the V gene TRBV6-1, with 8 bases fitting TRBD1. The CDR3 spans 15 residues. Germline trimming cut 6 bases from V and 5 bases from J; bases unmatched to any gene: 11. Germline V gives CDR1 MNHNS, CDR2 SASEGT. The CDR3 region has the DNA TGTGCCAGCAGGGAATGGACAGGGAAGGAAACTGAAGCTTTCTTT. Its protein is CASREWTGKETEAFF.

This clonotype was seen at least ten times. The genes are TRBV9 and TRBJ1-1; no definite D call. CDR1 and CDR2 (germline): SGDLS, YYNGEE. This CDR3 is built from 17 residues. V lost 0 bases, J lost 1 base, and 16 bases lay in between. The CDR3 protein is CASSVASRAGKNTEAFF. As DNA, the CDR3 is TGTGCCAGCAGCGTAGCTTCTCGGGCCGGAAAGAACACTGAAGCTTTCTTT.